The 17 T cell receptor beta chains in this list originate from one sample, sequenced in a study of shared clonotypes between healthy human individuals. The table came from immunoSEQ multiplex PCR; TCRdb's copy has only in-frame clones and leaves some out. The data contain approximately 500,000 clones, about 79% of them singletons. Sequenced sample: PBMCs. Receptor source: a woman aged 40 to 50 in good health. Some clones in this sample may be carry-over from other donors' samples.

V gene TRBV7-9 combines with J gene TRBJ1-2; tentative D call: TRBD1 (5 bases). The CDR3 runs to 12 residues. Between the trimmed V and J ends, which lost 10 bases and 8 bases, there was a span of 17 bases. CDR1 is SEHNR and CDR2 is FQNEAQ in the germline V gene (reference sequence). The CDR3, as DNA: TGTGCCACCCGAGGGACCCGGCCGGGCTACACCTTC. Residues: CATRGTRPGYTF.

This clone was counted between two and nine times. The CDR3 loop is CASRRTGRKGSYEQYF. The CDR3 coding sequence is TGTGCCAGCAGACGAACAGGACGGAAAGGCTCCTACGAGCAGTACTTC. The V gene is TRBV28, the J gene TRBJ2-7; TRBD1 might be the D (5 bases). The V gene's germline CDR1 is MDHEN and CDR2 SYDVKM. Trimming removed 6 bases from V and 0 bases from J, with 18 bases in between. The CDR3 totals 16 residues.

The chain links TRBV6-1 to TRBJ2-2; D possibly corresponds to TRBD1 (7 bases). The V gene's germline CDR1 is MNHNS and CDR2 SASEGT. Trimming removed 6 bases from V and 3 bases from J, with 8 bases in between. This CDR3 region has 13 residues. The CDR3 sequence is CASSRGDTGELFF. CDR3 nucleotide sequence: TGTGCCAGCAGCAGGGGGGACACCGGGGAGCTGTTTTTT.

The CDR3 DNA sequence: TGTGCTAGTGGGACGGCCCTTAATCGAACCTACGAGCAGTACTTC. Translation gives CASGTALNRTYEQYF. The J gene is TRBJ2-7, the V gene TRBV12-5; no clear D gene. This CDR3 contains 15 residues. The V and J ends lost 6 bases and 2 bases respectively, with 17 bases between them. Germline CDR1 reads LGHNT; CDR2 reads FRNRAP. The entire variable domain, with the rest obtained from reference TRBV12-5 and TRBJ2-7, is as follows: DARVTQTPRHKVTEMGQEVTMRCQPILGHNTVFWYRQTMMQGLELLAYFRNRAPLDDSGMPKDRFSAEMPDATLATLKIQPSEPRDSAVYFCASGTALNRTYEQYFGPGTRLTVT.

This rearrangement joins TRBV28 to TRBJ2-2; D is ambiguous. V was cut by 3 bases and J by 0 bases, with 11 bases left in between. CDR1 is MDHEN and CDR2 is SYDVKM in the germline V gene. The CDR3 is 16 amino acids. In DNA, the CDR3 is TGTGCCAGCAGTTTTTATCGACACCCGAACACCGGGGAGCTGTTTTTT. It codes for CASSFYRHPNTGELFF.

The genes are TRBV5-3 and TRBJ2-3; a possible D gene is TRBD2 (5 bases). Being an ORF, TRBV5-3 has a function that is uncertain. Trimming took 1 base from V and 4 from J, leaving 16 bases between them. CDR3 length equals 16 residues. The CDR3 DNA is TGTGCCAGAAGCTTGAGGCTAGCTTATAACCCAGATACGCAGTATTTT. This translates into CARSLRLAYNPDTQYF.

The gene calls are TRBV4-2 and TRBJ1-3; D perhaps matches TRBD1 (6 bases). CDR3 size: 16 residues. V lost 0 bases and J 1 base, leaving 10 bases between the germline ends. CDR1 is LGHNA and CDR2 is YNFKEQ in the germline V gene. The CDR3 region has the DNA TGTGCCAGCAGCCAAGAGGTGGGGGCTTCTGGAAACACCATATATTTT. It translates to CASSQEVGASGNTIYF.

This chain uses TRBV7-2 with TRBJ2-7, with 9 bases identical to TRBD2. V trimming: 5 bases; J trimming: 2 bases; junction bases outside the gene matches: 10. The germline CDR1 and CDR2 sequences are SGHTA and FQGNSA. This CDR3 has 16 amino acids. The CDR3 region is CASSPGRRLAAYEQYF. The CDR3 DNA follows: TGTGCCAGCAGCCCCGGTAGGAGACTAGCGGCCTACGAGCAGTACTTC.

V gene TRBV4-1 combines with J gene TRBJ1-4; no reliable D call. This CDR3 contains 15 residues. The germline V and J ends were trimmed by 0 bases and 0 bases, with 5 bases remaining between them. Germline V gene lookup returns CDR1 MGHRA and CDR2 YSYEKL. The CDR3 region is CASSQELATNEKLFF. As DNA, the CDR3 is TGCGCCAGCAGCCAAGAACTAGCAACTAATGAAAAACTGTTTTTT.

This clone has more than one count but fewer than ten. The rearrangement joins TRBV13 to TRBJ1-2; D gene ambiguous. This CDR3 is built from 15 residues. Trimming removed 5 bases from V and 7 bases from J, with 20 bases in between. CDR1 and CDR2 (germline): PRHDT, FYEKMQ (reference sequence). The CDR3 reads CASSPQLGSSGGYTF. In DNA form, the CDR3 reads TGTGCCAGCAGCCCTCAACTGGGGTCTAGTGGTGGCTACACCTTC. The complete variable domain, with remaining parts taken from reference TRBV13 and TRBJ1-2, reads AAGVIQSPRHLIKEKRETATLKCYPIPRHDTVYWYQQGPGQDPQFLISFYEKMQSDKGSIPDRFSAQQFSDYHSELNMSSLELGDSALYFCASSPQLGSSGGYTFGSGTRLTVV.

This rearrangement joins TRBV11-1 to TRBJ2-1, with D possibly being TRBD2 (6 bases). The CDR3 has 19 amino acids. V lost 5 bases to trimming and J lost 8 bases, with 31 bases between them. The germline V gene encodes CDR1 SGHAT and CDR2 FQDESV (reference sequence). The CDR3 loop reads CASSQSPNREPLISDEQFF. CDR3 in DNA: TGTGCCAGCAGCCAATCGCCGAATCGGGAGCCCCTAATTAGCGATGAGCAGTTCTTC. Supplemented by reference TRBV11-1 and TRBJ2-1, the full variable domain reads EAEVAQSPRYKITEKSQAVAFWCDPISGHATLYWYRQILGQGPELLVQFQDESVVDDSQLPKDRFSAERLKGVDSTLKIQPAELGDSAMYLCASSQSPNREPLISDEQFFGPGTRLTVL.

The J gene is TRBJ2-7, the V gene TRBV7-9; D is possibly TRBD1 (6 bases). CDR1 and CDR2 (germline): SEHNR, FQNEAQ (reference sequence). The V and J ends lost 5 bases and 4 bases respectively, with 9 bases between them. The CDR3 totals 12 residues. Here the CDR3 DNA reads TGTGCCAGCAGCCCTGACAGGTACGAGCAGTACTTC. This encodes CASSPDRYEQYF. Full variable domain (remainder filled in from reference TRBV7-9 and TRBJ2-7): DTGVSQNPRHKITKRGQNVTFRCDPISEHNRLYWYRQTLGQGPEFLTYFQNEAQLEKSRLLSDRFSAERPKGSFSTLEIQRTEQGDSAMYLCASSPDRYEQYFGPGTRLTVT.

J is TRBJ1-5 and V is TRBV7-6, with TRBD1 matching over 9 bases. The CDR3 loop spans 14 amino acids. Germline-derived CDR1 and CDR2 are SGHVS and FNYEAQ. V dropped 5 bases and J dropped 7; count of bases not matched to a gene: 6. CDR3 nucleotide sequence: TGTGCCAGCAGCCAGGGACAGGGCAGGCAGCCCCAGCATTTT. This translates into CASSQGQGRQPQHF.

The V call is TRBV4-2, the J call TRBJ2-7, with D maybe TRBD2 (6 bases). Germline lookup yields CDR1 LGHNA and CDR2 YNFKEQ. The CDR3 extends over 14 amino acids. With 1 base removed from V and 4 bases from J, the gap between germline ends came to 11 bases. CDR3 sequence: CASSQVAGRYEQYF. The CDR3 bases are TGTGCCAGCAGCCAAGTTGCGGGGAGGTACGAGCAGTACTTC.

As to this clone: At one end, the junction sequence differs from germline, possibly due to a read error. V gene TRBV2 combines with J gene TRBJ1-4; D perhaps matches TRBD1 (6 bases). The CDR3 totals 16 residues. The V gene's germline CDR1 is SNHLY and CDR2 FYNNEI. The CDR3 DNA is TGTGCCAGCAGTCACAGGGTAACCTCAACTAAGGAAAAACTGTTTTTT. The encoded protein is CASSHRVTSTKEKLFF.

Turning to this clone: Other DNA sequences from this sample encode an identical CDR3 as well. V is TRBV28 and J is TRBJ1-5, with D tentatively TRBD1 (6 bases). Germline CDR1 reads MDHEN; CDR2 reads SYDVKM. This CDR3 has 13 residues. Trimming removed 5 bases from V and 7 bases from J, with 12 bases in between. The DNA of the CDR3 is TGTGCCAGCAGTGGGGGGGCTGGACAGCCCCAGCATTTT. Its translation is CASSGGAGQPQHF. Full variable domain (outside the CDR3, taken from reference TRBV28 and TRBJ1-5): DVKVTQSSRYLVKRTGEKVFLECVQDMDHENMFWYRQDPGLGLRLIYFSYDVKMKEKGDIPEGYSVSREKKERFSLILESASTNQTSMYLCASSGGAGQPQHFGDGTRLSIL.

Concerning this clone itself: Additional DNA sequences in this sample encode the identical CDR3. The rearrangement joins TRBV5-1 to TRBJ2-1; TRBD2 agrees at 7 bases. Germline lookup yields CDR1 SGHRS and CDR2 YFSETQ. The CDR3 has 15 residues. The V segment lost 4 bases and the J segment 3 bases; nucleotides outside the gene matches: 7. This chain's CDR3 is CASSLGSSGYNEQFF. The CDR3 DNA is TGCGCCAGCAGCCTGGGTTCTAGCGGCTACAATGAGCAGTTCTTC.